The sequence of this TCR beta chain was determined in a study of fetal regulatory T cell absence and autoimmunity. The V gene lost 3 bases and the J gene lost 5 bases, with 13 bases spanning the gap. Germline-derived CDR1 and CDR2 are MNHNS and SASEGT. The CDR3 covers 14 residues. Overall study results and limits: Cord blood and pancreas showed broadly similar TRB gene family usage. In IPEX syndrome, oligoclonal enrichment was read as supporting prenatal antigen-driven autoimmunity in the pancreas. Pancreas TCRs were oligoclonally enriched versus cord blood, some clones over 80-fold.

Using immunoSEQ multiplex PCR, the repertoire was profiled, and TCRdb retains in-frame clones only, with some absent. Of around 100,000 clones listed, approximately 75% were seen once; the top ten hold 2%. As for this clone: Its antigen is unknown.

The rearrangement uses TRBV6-1 and TRBJ1-2, with a possible D match to TRBD1 (5 bases). Sequencing used pancreas tissue. This receptor was obtained from a male donor with IPEX syndrome. The CDR3: CASSEMGRGYGYTF. The CDR3 nucleotides are TGTGCCAGCAGTGAGATGGGACGGGGGTATGGCTACACCTTC.